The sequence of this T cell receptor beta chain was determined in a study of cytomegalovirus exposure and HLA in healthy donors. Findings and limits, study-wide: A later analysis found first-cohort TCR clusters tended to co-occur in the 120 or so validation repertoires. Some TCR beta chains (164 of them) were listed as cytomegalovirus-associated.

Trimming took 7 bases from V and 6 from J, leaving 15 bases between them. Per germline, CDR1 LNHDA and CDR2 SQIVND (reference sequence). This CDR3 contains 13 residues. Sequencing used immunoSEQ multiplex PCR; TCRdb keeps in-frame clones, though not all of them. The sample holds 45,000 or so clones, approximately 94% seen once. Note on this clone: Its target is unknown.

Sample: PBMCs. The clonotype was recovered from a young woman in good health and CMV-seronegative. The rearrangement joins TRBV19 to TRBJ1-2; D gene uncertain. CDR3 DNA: TGTGCCAGTACCCCGGCGGCAGCTCATGGCTACACCTTC. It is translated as CASTPAAAHGYTF.